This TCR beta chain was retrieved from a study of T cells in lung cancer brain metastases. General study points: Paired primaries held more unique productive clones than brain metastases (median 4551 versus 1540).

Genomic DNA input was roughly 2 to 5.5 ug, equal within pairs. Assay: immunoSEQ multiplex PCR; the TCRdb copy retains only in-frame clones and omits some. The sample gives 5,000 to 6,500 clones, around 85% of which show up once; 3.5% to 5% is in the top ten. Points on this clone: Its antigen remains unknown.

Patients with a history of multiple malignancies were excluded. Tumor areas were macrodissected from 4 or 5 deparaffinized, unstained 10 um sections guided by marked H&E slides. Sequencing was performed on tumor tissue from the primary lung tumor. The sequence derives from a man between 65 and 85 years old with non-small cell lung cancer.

CDR3 in amino acids: CASSEQGTYGYTF. CDR3 nucleotides: TGTGCCAGTAGTGAACAGGGAACCTATGGCTACACCTTC. The genes are TRBV19 and TRBJ1-2; possible D gene TRBD1, 6 bases. Per the germline V gene, CDR1 is LNHDA and CDR2 is SQIVND (reference sequence). With 5 bases removed from V and 4 bases from J, the gap between germline ends came to 11 bases. This CDR3 contains 13 residues.